This section outlines one T cell receptor beta chain sequence together with its context. This CDR3 is 10 amino acids long. V dropped 8 bases and J dropped 8 bases, with 12 bases sitting between them. Looked up from germline, CDR1 is SQVTM and CDR2 is ANQGSEA. Specified time point: patch test 3, about 24 weeks after DPC sensitization. Treatment in this sample: therapeutic diphenylcyclopropenone sensitization with weekly scalp DPC. Those who donated were patients with alopecia, 18 to 70 years of age, and suitable for DPC. The data belong to a study of human T cells and chemical hapten exposure. The wider study: The patch tests put 0.01% DPC on the skin of the upper back and were read 6 days later.

What the library attached to individual cDNA molecules were unique molecular identifiers. TCRdb called the RACE reads again in MiXCR, with one record for every CDR3 protein. The sample contains 180,000 or so distinct CDR3 sequences, around 25% of which appear only once. The source was whole blood, collected in connection with sensitization to the hapten diphenylcyclopropenone (DPC). This chain links TRBV29-1 with TRBJ1-1; D is unclear. The clonotype comes from a woman in her forties with alopecia areata. Some clones in this sample may be carry-over from other donors' samples. The CDR3 protein is CSTSWTEAFF. As DNA, the CDR3 is TGCAGCACTTCCTGGACGGAAGCTTTCTTT.